Listed here is a single T cell receptor (beta chain). The sample holds many counts of this clone. It has no known antigen specificity. Base quality data are lacking; no much larger clone is found one base away. A single peripheral blood draw of around 120 mL on average was collected from each donor into heparinised tubes. Naive, central memory, regulatory and stem cell-like memory CD4+ T cells were sorted on a BD FACSAria II using a panel including CD45RO, CCR7, CD25, CD127, CD95 and CD27. Every sorted population had a purity above 98%. PBMCs were isolated right away by Lymphoprep density gradient centrifugation and were stained directly, without culture. So that batch effects would be minimized, each experiment stained and sorted samples in pairs, pairing one healthy donor with one patient. The sample comes from a study of beta chain features in type 1 diabetes (dated by TCRdb to 2017 to 2018). In the study overall: Mean age, gender distribution, total cell number and subset yield did not differ between patients and healthy donors. A total of around 110,000,000 sorted cells were examined across all samples, and RNA yield correlated strongly with the number of cells per subset. In the study, recently diagnosed type 1 diabetes patients and matched healthy donors were compared on the TCRB repertoires of their sorted circulating CD4+ T cell subsets. Naive and central memory subsets were obtained from all 30 or so donors, but regulatory and stem cell-like memory subsets were isolated from only 8 patients and about 8 healthy donors.

The entire isolated RNA was reverse transcribed using the High Capacity cDNA Reverse Transcription Kit, and thus expressed TCRB transcripts were sequenced. Naive, central memory and regulatory T cell samples underwent deep immunoSEQ sequencing, averaging about 3.57 million total reads per sample. Sorted cells were lysed in RLT buffer, and RNA was extracted using DNase-treated RNeasy Micro or Mini kits according to cell number. To prevent cross-contamination, every cell subset was processed on its own, while patient and healthy donor samples were processed together. The immunoSEQ multiplex PCR was used to amplify TCRB sequences from cDNA, generating 87-bp fragments that spanned the CDR3 region. Sequencing of the amplicons was done on the Illumina HiSeq platform. The source study handled its data this way. PCR bias was corrected computationally using synthetic template baselines, and reads within Hamming distance 2 were collapsed, with unmergeable singletons discarded. Reads were aligned to IMGT to assign V, D and J genes, CDR3 length, and insertions or deletions at six rearrangement sites. Clonotype counts were normalized to sorted cell number within each subset before computing true diversity and Gini coefficients with the tcR R package. The overlap coefficient, calculated on TCRB nucleotide sequences, was used to quantify repertoire sharing. Out-of-frame TCRB sequences from naive cells were analyzed as a proxy for the pre-selection repertoire. TCRdb retrieved this table from immuneACCESS and kept in-frame rearrangements only. Not all clones are present; in checked studies, unresolved V genes account for under half, and no reason is known for the remainder. V, J and clone size derive from that table, while D and trimming were established from the DNA sequence. A total of roughly 230,000 clones appear in this sample, around 10% of them only once. 0.03% to 0.04% of the sample is taken by the ten largest.

Broader findings and caveats from the paper: Type 1 diabetes patients showed a moderate but significant shortening of TCRB CDR3 length in all four CD4+ subsets. Fewer insertions and more nucleotide deletions at VDJ recombination sites were observed in patients with type 1 diabetes, implying thymic rearrangement abnormalities. Naive, central memory and regulatory TCRB repertoires appeared to be more alike among patients than among healthy donors. Because cDNA was sequenced instead of genomic DNA, activated cells with high expression could be over-represented, although the groups did not differ in activation or CD3 levels. HLA sub-analyses involved small numbers of individuals, so any influence of HLA type on TCRB rearrangement remained unresolved. Shorter templates might have been favored by PCR, but patient and control samples were amplified and corrected together, so both groups would have been affected equally by any skew.

Sequencing was done on a sample of naive CD4+ T cells from blood. Interpreted using the paper, the cell subset or site label stands for: true naive CD4+ T cells. The clonotype was recovered from a woman under 30 in good health.

The CDR3 protein sequence reads: CASSASITDTQYF. Here is the DNA: TGTGCCAGCAGCGCGTCGATCACAGATACGCAGTATTTT. The rearrangement joined TRBV5-6 to TRBJ2-3, with the D gene uncertain. V lost 4 bases and J lost 2 bases; the stretch between them is 8 bases long. The germline V gene specifies SGHDT as CDR1 and YYEEEE as CDR2. The CDR3 has 13 amino acids, counting the end cysteine and phenylalanine. The kept DNA is CDR3 alone, 39 bases in frame from the first base.